The clone carrying this T cell receptor (beta chain) was seen ten or more times. The sample comes from a study of T cells in Graves' hyperthyroidism and ophthalmopathy. Amplified regions were TCR beta CDR3 sequences from RNA transcripts. A first-round RT-PCR of the TCR CDR3 used the HTBI primer set. TCRdb re-called the multiplex PCR reads with MiXCR, one entry per CDR3 protein. The sample has 470,000 or so distinct CDR3 sequences, roughly 20% seen once; the top ten hold about 30%. Uncontrolled infection, other autoimmune disease, pregnancy or lactation led to exclusion. V lost 1 base and J lost 7, with 14 bases in between. Germline V gene sequence: CDR1 SGHVS, CDR2 FNYEAQ. The CDR3 loop spans 14 amino acids.

The source material was blood. The gene calls are TRBV7-6 and TRBJ2-7; a possible D gene is TRBD1 (5 bases). The sequence was collected from a man younger than 30 with Graves' hyperthyroidism. The CDR3 loop is CASSLGQGPSEQYF. Written as DNA, the CDR3 is TGTGCCAGCAGCTTAGGTCAGGGTCCCTCGGAGCAGTACTTC.